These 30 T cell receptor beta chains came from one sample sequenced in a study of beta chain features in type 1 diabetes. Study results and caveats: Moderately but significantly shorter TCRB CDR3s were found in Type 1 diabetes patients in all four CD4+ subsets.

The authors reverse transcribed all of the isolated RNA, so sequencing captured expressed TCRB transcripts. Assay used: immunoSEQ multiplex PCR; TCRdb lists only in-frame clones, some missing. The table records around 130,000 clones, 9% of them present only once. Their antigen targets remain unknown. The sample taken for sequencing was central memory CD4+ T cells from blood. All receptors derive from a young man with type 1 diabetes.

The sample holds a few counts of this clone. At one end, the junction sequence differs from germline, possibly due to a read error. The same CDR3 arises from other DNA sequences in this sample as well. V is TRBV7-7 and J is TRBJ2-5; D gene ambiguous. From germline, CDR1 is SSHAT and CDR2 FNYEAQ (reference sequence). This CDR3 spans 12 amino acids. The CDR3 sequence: CASSPDQETQYF. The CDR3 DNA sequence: TGTGCTAGCAGCCCAGACCAAGAGACCCAGTACTTC.

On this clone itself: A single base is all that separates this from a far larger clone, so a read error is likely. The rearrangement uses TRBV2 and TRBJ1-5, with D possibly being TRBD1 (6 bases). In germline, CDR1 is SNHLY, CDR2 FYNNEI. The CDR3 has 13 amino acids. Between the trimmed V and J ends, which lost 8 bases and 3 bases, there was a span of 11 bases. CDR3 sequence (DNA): TGTGCCAGCCAAGGACAGAACAATCAGCCCCAGCATTTT. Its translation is CASQGQNNQPQHF.

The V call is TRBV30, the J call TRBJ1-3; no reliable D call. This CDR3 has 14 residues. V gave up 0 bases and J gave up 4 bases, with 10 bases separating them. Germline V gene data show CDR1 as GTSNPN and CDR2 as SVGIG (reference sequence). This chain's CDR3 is CAWSVQTLGNTIYF. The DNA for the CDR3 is TGTGCCTGGAGTGTACAAACATTAGGAAACACCATATATTTT.

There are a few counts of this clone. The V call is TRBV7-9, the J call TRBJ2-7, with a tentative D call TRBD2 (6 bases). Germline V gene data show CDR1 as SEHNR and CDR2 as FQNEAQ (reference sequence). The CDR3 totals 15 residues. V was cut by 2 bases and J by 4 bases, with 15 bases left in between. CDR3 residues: CASSLRTGRGYEQYF. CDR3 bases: TGTGCCAGCAGCTTAAGGACGGGGCGGGGATACGAGCAGTACTTC.

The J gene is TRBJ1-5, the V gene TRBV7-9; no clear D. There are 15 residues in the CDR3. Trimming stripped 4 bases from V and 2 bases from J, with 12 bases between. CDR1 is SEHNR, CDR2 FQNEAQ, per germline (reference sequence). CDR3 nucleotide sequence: TGTGCCAGCAGCTCCTACCAAGCGGGCAATCAGCCCCAGCATTTT. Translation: CASSSYQAGNQPQHF.

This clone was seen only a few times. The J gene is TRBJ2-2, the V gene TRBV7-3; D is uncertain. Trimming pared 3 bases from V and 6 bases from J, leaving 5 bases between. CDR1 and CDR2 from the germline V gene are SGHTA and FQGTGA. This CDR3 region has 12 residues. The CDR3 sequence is CASSFEAGELFF. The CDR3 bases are TGTGCCAGCAGCTTCGAGGCCGGGGAGCTGTTTTTT.

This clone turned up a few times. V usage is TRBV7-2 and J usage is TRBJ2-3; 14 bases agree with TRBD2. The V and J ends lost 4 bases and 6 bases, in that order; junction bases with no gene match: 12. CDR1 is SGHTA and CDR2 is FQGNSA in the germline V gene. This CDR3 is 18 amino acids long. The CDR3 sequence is CASSSRTSGGPYLDTQYF. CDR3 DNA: TGTGCCAGCAGCTCTCGGACTAGCGGGGGGCCCTACCTTGATACGCAGTATTTT.

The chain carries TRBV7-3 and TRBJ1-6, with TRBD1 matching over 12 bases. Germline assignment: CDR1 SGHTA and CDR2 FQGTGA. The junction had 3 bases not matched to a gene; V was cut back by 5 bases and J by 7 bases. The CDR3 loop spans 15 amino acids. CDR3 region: CASSPGQGANSPLHF. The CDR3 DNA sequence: TGTGCCAGCAGCCCGGGACAGGGGGCGAATTCACCCCTCCACTTT.

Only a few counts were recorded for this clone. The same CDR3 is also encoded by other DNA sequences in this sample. The CDR3 DNA reads as TGTGCCAGCAGTGAACTAGCAGGGGAAGAGACCCAGTACTTC. This codes for CASSELAGEETQYF. The genes are TRBV2 and TRBJ2-5; TRBD1 might be the D (6 bases). The germline V gene encodes CDR1 SNHLY and CDR2 FYNNEI. Trimming stripped 2 bases from V and 3 bases from J, with 10 bases between. The CDR3 extends over 14 amino acids. Full variable domain (rest looked up from reference TRBV2 and TRBJ2-5): EPEVTQTPSHQVTQMGQEVILRCVPISNHLYFYWYRQILGQKVEFLVSFYNNEISEKSEIFDDQFSVERPDGSNFTLKIRSTKLEDSAMYFCASSELAGEETQYFGPGTRLLVL.

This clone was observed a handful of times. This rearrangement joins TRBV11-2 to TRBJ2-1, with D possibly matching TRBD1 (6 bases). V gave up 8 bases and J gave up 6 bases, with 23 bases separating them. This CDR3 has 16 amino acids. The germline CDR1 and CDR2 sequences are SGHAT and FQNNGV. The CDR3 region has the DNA TGTGCCAGCTTCCCCACCCCGGGGCTGGGGGCCAATGAGCAGTTCTTC. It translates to CASFPTPGLGANEQFF.

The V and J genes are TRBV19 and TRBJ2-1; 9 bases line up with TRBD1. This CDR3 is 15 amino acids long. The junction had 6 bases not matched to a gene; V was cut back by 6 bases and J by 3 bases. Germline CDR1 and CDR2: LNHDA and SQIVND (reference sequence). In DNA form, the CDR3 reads TGTGCCAGTAGCCTGACGGGACAGGGCTACAATGAGCAGTTCTTC. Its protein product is CASSLTGQGYNEQFF.

The DNA of the CDR3 is TGTGCCAGTAAAGGCAGGGATCATCCGAATTCACCCCTCCACTTT. It specifies CASKGRDHPNSPLHF. V and J are TRBV19 and TRBJ1-6; D is possibly TRBD1 (5 bases). Germline CDR1 reads LNHDA; CDR2 reads SQIVND (reference sequence). With 7 bases removed from V and 7 bases from J, the gap between germline ends came to 17 bases. The CDR3 sequence is 15 residues long.

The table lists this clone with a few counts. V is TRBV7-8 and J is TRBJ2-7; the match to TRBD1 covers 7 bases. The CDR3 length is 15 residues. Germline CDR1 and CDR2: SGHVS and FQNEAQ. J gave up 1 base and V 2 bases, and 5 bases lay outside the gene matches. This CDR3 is CASSLPGQSSYEQYF. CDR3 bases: TGTGCCAGCAGCTTACCGGGACAGTCTTCCTACGAGCAGTACTTC.

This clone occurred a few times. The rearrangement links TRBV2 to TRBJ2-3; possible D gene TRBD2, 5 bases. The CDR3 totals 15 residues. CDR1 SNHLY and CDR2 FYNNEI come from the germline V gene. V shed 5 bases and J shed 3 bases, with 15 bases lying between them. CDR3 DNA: TGTGCCAGCAGTCCCCGGATGGGCGGGACAGATACGCAGTATTTT. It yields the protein CASSPRMGGTDTQYF. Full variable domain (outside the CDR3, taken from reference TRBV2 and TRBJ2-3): EPEVTQTPSHQVTQMGQEVILRCVPISNHLYFYWYRQILGQKVEFLVSFYNNEISEKSEIFDDQFSVERPDGSNFTLKIRSTKLEDSAMYFCASSPRMGGTDTQYFGPGTRLTVL.

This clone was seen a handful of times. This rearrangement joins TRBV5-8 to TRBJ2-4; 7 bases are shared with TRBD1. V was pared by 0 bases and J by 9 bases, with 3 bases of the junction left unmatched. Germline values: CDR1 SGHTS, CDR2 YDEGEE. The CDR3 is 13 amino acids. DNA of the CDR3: TGTGCCAGCAGCTTGGAAGGGGGCCTCATTCAGTACTTC. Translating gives CASSLEGGLIQYF.

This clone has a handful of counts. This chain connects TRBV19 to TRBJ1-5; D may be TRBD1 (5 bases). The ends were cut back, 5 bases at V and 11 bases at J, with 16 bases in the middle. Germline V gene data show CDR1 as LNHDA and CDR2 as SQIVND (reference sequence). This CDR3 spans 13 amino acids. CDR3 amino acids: CASSQTAESAQHF. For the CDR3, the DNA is TGTGCCAGTAGTCAGACAGCCGAATCGGCCCAGCATTTT.

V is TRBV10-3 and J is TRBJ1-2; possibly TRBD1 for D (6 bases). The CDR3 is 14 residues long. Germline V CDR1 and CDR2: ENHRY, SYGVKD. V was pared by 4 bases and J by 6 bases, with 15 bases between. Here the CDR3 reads CAISGDQGRDGYTF. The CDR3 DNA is TGTGCCATCAGTGGCGACCAGGGGAGGGATGGCTACACCTTC.

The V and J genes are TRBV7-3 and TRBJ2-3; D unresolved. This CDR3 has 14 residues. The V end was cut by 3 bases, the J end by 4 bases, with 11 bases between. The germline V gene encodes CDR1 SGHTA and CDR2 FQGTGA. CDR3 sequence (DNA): TGTGCCAGCAGCTTCGGTCCGAGCCCAGATACGCAGTATTTT. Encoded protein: CASSFGPSPDTQYF.

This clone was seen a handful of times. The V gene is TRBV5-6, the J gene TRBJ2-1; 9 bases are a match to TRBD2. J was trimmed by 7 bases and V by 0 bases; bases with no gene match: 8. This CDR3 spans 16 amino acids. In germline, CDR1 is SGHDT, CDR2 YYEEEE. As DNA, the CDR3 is TGTGCCAGCAGCTTGGCGGCGGGGGGGCCGCATAATGAGCAGTTCTTC. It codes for CASSLAAGGPHNEQFF.

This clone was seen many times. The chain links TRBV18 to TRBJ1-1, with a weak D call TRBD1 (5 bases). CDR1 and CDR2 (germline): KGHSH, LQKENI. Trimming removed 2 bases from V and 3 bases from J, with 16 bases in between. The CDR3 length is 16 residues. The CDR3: CASSPMGTGGDTEAFF. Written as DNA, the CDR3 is TGTGCCAGCTCACCAATGGGTACTGGAGGGGACACTGAAGCTTTCTTT. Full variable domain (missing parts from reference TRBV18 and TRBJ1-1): NAGVMQNPRHLVRRRGQEARLRCSPMKGHSHVYWYRQLPEEGLKFMVYLQKENIIDESGMPKERFSAEFPKEGPSILRIQQVVRGDSAAYFCASSPMGTGGDTEAFFGQGTRLTVV.

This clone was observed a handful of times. Here the CDR3 reads CASQDSSGANVLTF. CDR3 DNA: TGTGCCAGCCAAGACAGCTCTGGGGCCAACGTCCTGACTTTC. The chain links TRBV5-6 to TRBJ2-6, with D tentatively TRBD1 (5 bases). Germline V gene sequence: CDR1 SGHDT, CDR2 YYEEEE. The V gene lost 7 bases and the J gene lost 0 bases, with 8 bases spanning the gap. The CDR3 runs 14 residues.

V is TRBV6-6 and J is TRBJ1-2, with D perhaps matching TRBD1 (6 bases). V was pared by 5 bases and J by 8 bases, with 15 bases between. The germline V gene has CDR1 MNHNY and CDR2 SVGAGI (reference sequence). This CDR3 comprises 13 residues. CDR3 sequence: CASSQTGSDGYTF. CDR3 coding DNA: TGTGCCAGCAGTCAAACAGGGAGCGACGGCTACACCTTC.

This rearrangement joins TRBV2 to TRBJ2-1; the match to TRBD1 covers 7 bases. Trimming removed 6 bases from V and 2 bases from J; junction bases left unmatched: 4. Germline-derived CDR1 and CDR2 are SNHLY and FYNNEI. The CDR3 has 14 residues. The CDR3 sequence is CASRWQGAYNEQFF. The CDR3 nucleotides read TGTGCCAGCAGGTGGCAGGGGGCCTACAATGAGCAGTTCTTC.

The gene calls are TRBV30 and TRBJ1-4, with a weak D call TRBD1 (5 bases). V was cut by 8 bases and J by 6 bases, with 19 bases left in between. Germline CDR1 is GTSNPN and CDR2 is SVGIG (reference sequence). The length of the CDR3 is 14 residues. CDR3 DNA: TGTGCCGCCGCCAGTGCGGGGGAGGATGAAAAACTGTTTTTT. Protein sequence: CAAASAGEDEKLFF.

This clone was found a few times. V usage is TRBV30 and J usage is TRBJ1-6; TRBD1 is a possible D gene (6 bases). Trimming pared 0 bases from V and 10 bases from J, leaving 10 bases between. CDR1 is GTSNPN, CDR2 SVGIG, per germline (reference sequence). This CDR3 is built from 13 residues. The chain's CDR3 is CAWSVQGRSPLHF. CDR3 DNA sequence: TGTGCCTGGAGTGTACAGGGTCGGTCACCCCTCCACTTT.

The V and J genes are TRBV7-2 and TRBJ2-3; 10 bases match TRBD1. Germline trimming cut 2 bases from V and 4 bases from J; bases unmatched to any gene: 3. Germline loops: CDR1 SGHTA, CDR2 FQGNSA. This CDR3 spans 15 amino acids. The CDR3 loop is CASSLWGQGSDTQYF. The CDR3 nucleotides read TGTGCCAGCAGCTTATGGGGACAGGGGTCAGATACGCAGTATTTT.

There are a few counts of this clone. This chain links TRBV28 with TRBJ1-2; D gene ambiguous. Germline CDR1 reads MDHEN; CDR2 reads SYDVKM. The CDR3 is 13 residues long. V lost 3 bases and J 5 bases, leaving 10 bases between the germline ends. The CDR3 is CASSFRAGYGYTF. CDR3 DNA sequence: TGTGCCAGCAGTTTCAGAGCGGGTTATGGCTACACCTTC.

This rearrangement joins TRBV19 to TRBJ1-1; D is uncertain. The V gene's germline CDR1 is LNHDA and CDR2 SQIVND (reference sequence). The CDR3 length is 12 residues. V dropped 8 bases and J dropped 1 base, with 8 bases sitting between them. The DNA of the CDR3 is TGTGCCAGTGGGAGACAGAACACTGAAGCTTTCTTT. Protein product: CASGRQNTEAFF.

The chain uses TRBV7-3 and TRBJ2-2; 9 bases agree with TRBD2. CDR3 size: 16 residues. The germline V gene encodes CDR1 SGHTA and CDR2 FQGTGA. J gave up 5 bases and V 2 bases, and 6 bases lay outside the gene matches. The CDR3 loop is CASSLFLAGSTGELFF. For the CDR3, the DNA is TGTGCCAGCAGCTTATTTCTAGCGGGGTCAACCGGGGAGCTGTTTTTT.

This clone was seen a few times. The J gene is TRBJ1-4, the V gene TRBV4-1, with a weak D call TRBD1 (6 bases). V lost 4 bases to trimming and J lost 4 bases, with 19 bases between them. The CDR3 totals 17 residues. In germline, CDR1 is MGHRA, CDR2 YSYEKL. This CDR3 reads CASSRQLRGTSNEKLFF. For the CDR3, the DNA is TGCGCCAGCAGCCGCCAACTCAGGGGCACCAGTAATGAAAAACTGTTTTTT.